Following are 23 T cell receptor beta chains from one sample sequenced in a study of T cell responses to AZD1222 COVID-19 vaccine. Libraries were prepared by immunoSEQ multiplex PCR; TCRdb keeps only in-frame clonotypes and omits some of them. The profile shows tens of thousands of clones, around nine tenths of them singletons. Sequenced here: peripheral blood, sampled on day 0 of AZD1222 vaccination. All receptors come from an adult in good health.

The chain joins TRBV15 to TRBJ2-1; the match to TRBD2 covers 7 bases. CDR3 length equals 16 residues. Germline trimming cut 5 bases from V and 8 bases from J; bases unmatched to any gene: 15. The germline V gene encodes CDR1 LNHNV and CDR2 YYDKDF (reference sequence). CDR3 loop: CATSPQGAGAVDEQFF. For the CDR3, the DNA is TGTGCCACCAGCCCTCAAGGGGCGGGAGCGGTTGATGAGCAGTTCTTC.

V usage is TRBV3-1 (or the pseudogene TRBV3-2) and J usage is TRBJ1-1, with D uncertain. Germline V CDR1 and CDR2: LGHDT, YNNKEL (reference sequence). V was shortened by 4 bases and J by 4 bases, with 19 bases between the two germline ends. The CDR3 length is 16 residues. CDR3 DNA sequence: TGTGCCAGCAGCCCAGGACTTGGGGTGGGAACCACTGAAGCTTTCTTT. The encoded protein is CASSPGLGVGTTEAFF.

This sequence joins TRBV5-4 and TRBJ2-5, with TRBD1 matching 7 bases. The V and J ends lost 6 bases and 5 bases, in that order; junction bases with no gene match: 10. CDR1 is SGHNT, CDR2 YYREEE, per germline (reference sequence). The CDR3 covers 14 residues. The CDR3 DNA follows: TGTGCCAGCAAGGAACAGGGGCTTCGGGAGACCCAGTACTTC. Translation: CASKEQGLRETQYF. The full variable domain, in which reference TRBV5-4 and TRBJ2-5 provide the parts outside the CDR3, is ETGVTQSPTHLIKTRGQQVTLRCSSQSGHNTVSWYQQALGQGPQFIFQYYREEENGRGNFPPRFSGLQFPNYSSELNVNALELDDSALYLCASKEQGLRETQYFGPGTRLLVL.

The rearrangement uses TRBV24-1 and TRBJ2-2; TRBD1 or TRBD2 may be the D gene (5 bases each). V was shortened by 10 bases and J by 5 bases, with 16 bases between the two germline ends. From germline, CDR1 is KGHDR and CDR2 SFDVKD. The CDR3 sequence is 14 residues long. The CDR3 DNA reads TGTGCCACTTCCACGGGGCTATCGACCGGGGAGCTGTTTTTT. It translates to CATSTGLSTGELFF.

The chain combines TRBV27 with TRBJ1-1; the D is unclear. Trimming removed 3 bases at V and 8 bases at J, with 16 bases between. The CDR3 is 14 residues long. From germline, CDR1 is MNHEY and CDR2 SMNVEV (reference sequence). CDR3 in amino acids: CASSFEAWSPEAFF. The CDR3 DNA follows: TGTGCCAGCAGTTTTGAAGCGTGGTCTCCCGAAGCTTTCTTT.

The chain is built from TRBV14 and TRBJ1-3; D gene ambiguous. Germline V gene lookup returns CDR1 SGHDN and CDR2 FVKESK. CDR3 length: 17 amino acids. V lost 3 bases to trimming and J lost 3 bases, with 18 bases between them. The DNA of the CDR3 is TGTGCCAGCAGCCAGAGTCTAGACGGAGGGCTTGGAAACACCATATATTTT. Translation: CASSQSLDGGLGNTIYF.

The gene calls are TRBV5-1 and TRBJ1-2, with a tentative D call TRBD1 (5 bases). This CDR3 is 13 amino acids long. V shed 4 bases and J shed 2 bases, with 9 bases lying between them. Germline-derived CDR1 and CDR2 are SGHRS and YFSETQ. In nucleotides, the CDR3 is TGCGCCAGCAGCCAGGACAACAACTATGGCTACACCTTC. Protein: CASSQDNNYGYTF. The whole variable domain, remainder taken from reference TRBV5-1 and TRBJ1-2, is KAGVTQTPRYLIKTRGQQVTLSCSPISGHRSVSWYQQTPGQGLQFLFEYFSETQRNKGNFPGRFSGRQFSNSRSEMNVSTLELGDSALYLCASSQDNNYGYTFGSGTRLTVV.

The CDR3 DNA is TGTGCCAGCAGCCAAGAAAGGGCGGGAGGGCCCAGCACAGATACGCAGTATTTT. Translated, it gives CASSQERAGGPSTDTQYF. The chain joins TRBV4-2 to TRBJ2-3; 9 nucleotides align to TRBD2. CDR3 length equals 18 residues. In germline, CDR1 is LGHNA, CDR2 YNFKEQ. With V trimmed by 0 bases and J by 0 bases, 7 bases remained unmatched.

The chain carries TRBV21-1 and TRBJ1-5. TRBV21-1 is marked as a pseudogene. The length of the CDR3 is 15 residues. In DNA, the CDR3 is TGTGCCAGCAGCAAACCTGCCCCGGGGGCCCAGCCCCAGCATTTT. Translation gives CASSKPAPGAQPQHF.

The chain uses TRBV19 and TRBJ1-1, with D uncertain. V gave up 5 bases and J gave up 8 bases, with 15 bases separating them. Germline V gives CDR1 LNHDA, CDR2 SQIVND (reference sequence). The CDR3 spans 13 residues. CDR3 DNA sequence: TGTGCCAGTAGTCTGACGAGAGGACGGGAAGCTTTCTTT. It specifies CASSLTRGREAFF.

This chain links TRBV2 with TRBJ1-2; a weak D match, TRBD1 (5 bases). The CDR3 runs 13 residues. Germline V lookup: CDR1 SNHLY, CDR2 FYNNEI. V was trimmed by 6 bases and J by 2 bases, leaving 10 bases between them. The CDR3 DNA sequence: TGTGCCAGCAGAAGGGGAGAGAACTATGGCTACACCTTC. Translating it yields CASRRGENYGYTF.

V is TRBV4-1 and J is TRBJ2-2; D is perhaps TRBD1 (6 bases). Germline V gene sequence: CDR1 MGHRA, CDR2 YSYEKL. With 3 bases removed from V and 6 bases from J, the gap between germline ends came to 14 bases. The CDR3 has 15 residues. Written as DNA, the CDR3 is TGCGCCAGCAGCCAGTGGACAGATGTCGCCGGGGAGCTGTTTTTT. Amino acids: CASSQWTDVAGELFF.

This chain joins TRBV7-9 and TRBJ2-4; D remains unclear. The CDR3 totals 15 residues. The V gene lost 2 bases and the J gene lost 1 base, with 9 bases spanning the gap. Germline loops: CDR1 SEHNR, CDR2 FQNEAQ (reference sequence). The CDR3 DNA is TGTGCCAGCAGCTTAACGGAGTCGGCCAAAAACATTCAGTACTTC. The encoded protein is CASSLTESAKNIQYF.

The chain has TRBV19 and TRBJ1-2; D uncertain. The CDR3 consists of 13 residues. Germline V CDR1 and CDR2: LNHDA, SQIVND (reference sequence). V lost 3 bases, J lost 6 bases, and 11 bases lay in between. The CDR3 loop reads CASSMGWRDGYTF. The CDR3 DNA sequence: TGTGCCAGTAGTATGGGCTGGAGGGATGGCTACACCTTC.

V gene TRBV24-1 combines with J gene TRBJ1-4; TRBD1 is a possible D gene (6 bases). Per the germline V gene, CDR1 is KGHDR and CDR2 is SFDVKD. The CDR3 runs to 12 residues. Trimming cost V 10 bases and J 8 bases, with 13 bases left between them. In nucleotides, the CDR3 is TGTGCCACGCAAAACAGGGAAGAAAAACTGTTTTTT. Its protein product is CATQNREEKLFF.

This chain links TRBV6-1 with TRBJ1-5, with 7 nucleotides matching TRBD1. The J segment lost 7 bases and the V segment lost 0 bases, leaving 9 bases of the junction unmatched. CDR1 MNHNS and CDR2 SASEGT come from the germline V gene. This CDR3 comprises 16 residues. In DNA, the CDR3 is TGTGCCAGCAGTGAAGCCCGACAGGGAGGCGGGCAGCCCCAGCATTTT. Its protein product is CASSEARQGGGQPQHF.

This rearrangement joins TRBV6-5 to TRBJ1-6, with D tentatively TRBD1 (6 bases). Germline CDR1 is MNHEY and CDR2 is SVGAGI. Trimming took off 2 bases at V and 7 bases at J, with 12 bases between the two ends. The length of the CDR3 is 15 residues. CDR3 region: CASSYTTGNNSPLHF. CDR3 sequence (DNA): TGTGCCAGCAGTTACACCACAGGGAACAATTCACCCCTCCACTTT.

The CDR3 nucleotides are TGTGCCAGCAGCTTAGACGCGGAGGATGAGCAGTTCTTC. Translated, it gives CASSLDAEDEQFF. V usage is TRBV11-2 and J usage is TRBJ2-1, with D perhaps TRBD2 (5 bases). The CDR3 has 13 residues. Germline-derived CDR1 and CDR2 are SGHAT and FQNNGV. Trimming removed 0 bases from V and 8 bases from J, with 8 bases in between.

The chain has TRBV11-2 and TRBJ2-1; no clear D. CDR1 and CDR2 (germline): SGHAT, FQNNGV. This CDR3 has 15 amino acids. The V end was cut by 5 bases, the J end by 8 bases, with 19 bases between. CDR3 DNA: TGTGCCAGCAGCCCACCCCTGATGGTCTCTGATGAGCAGTTCTTC. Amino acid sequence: CASSPPLMVSDEQFF. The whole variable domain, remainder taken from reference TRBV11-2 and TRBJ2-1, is EAGVAQSPRYKIIEKRQSVAFWCNPISGHATLYWYQQILGQGPKLLIQFQNNGVVDDSQLPKDRFSAERLKGVDSTLKIQPAKLEDSAVYLCASSPPLMVSDEQFFGPGTRLTVL.

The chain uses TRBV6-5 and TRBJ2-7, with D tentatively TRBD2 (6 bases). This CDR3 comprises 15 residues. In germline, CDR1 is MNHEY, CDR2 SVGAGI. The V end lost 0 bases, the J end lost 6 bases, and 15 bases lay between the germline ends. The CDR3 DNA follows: TGTGCCAGCAGTTACTCGACGCCGGGGGAGTTCGAGCAGTACTTC. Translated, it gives CASSYSTPGEFEQYF.

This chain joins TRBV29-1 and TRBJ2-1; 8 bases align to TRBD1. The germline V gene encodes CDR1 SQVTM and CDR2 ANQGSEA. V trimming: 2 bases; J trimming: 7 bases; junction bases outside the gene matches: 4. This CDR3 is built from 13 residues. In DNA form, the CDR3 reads TGCAGCGTTGAAACACAGGGGGTAAATGAGCAGTTCTTC. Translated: CSVETQGVNEQFF.

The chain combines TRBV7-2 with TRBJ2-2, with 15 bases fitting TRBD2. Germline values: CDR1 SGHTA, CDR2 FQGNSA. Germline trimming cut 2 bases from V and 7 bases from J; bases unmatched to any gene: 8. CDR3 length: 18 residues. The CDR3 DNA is TGTGCCAGCAGCTTAAGTGCGGGACTAGCGGGAGGAGGCGGGGAGCTGTTTTTT. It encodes CASSLSAGLAGGGGELFF.

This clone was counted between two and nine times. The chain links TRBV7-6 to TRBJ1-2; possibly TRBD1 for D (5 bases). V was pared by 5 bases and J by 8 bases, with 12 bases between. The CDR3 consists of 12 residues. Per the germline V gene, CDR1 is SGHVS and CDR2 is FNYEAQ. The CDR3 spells CASSPSGVGYTF. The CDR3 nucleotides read TGTGCCAGCAGCCCCTCGGGGGTGGGCTACACCTTC.